Listed below are T cell receptor beta chains from one sample, sequenced in a study of somatic mutations in cytotoxic T cells in rheumatoid arthritis. Profiled with immunoSEQ multiplex PCR; TCRdb holds only in-frame clones, not every one. The repertoire has 13,000 or so clones, around 78% of them found once; the top ten carry less than 9%. What was sequenced was CD8+ T cells sorted from blood. The receptors here all came from an adult with rheumatoid arthritis. The CDR3 runs from the conserved cysteine through the conserved F or W. The D gene is left open where the match is weak. The size entry is marked missing in some rows and otherwise reads once, few, many or a size class.

J gene | clone size | V gene | D gene | CDR3 DNA | CDR3 protein
TRBJ2-1 | NA | TRBV7-9 | TRBD1 | TGTGCCAGCAGCCGATTGCCGGGACAGGGGTTTTACAATGAGCAGTTCTTC | CASSRLPGQGFYNEQFF
TRBJ2-3 | NA | TRBV7-9 | TRBD2 | TGTGCCAGCAGCTTAGGGACTAGCGGTCTCTTT | CASSLGTSGLF
TRBJ2-6 | once | TRBV28 | NA | TGTGCCAGCAGTTTAGGGGGGTCTGGGGCCAACGTCCTGACTTTC | CASSLGGSGANVLTF
TRBJ2-5 | NA | TRBV5-6 | NA | TGTGCCAGCAGCTTGGACGAGACCCAGTACTTC | CASSLDETQYF
TRBJ1-1 | few | TRBV7-9 | NA | TGTGCCAGCAGCTCGGGTTGGACCCCGAACACTGAAGCTTTCTTT | CASSSGWTPNTEAFF
TRBJ2-5 | NA | TRBV5-1 | NA | TGCGCCAGCAGCCCGACTAGATTAAGCGAGACCCAGTACTTC | CASSPTRLSETQYF
TRBJ2-7 | NA | TRBV12-5 | TRBD2 | TGTGCTAGTGGCTGGACTAGCGGGGGGGACAACTCTGTCTCCTACGAGCAGTACTTC | CASGWTSGGDNSVSYEQYF
TRBJ2-3 | NA | TRBV28 | TRBD1 | TGTGCCAGCAGAATGGGACAGGGGGCAGGGTACAGCACAGATACGCAGTATTTT | CASRMGQGAGYSTDTQYF
TRBJ2-1 | NA | TRBV30 | TRBD1 | TGTGCCTGGAGTGTACCGGGACAGCCCTCGGATGAGCAGTTCTTC | CAWSVPGQPSDEQFF
TRBJ2-7 | few | TRBV2 | NA | TGTGCCACAACGGACGGGACCTCCTACGAGCAGTACTTC | CATTDGTSYEQYF
TRBJ2-7 | NA | TRBV9 | TRBD1 | TGTGCCAGCAGCATAACAGGGGACGAGCAGTACTTC | CASSITGDEQYF
TRBJ1-1 | NA | TRBV28 | NA | TGTGCCAGCAGTTTCGGCGCGTTGGACACTGAAGCTTTCTTT | CASSFGALDTEAFF
TRBJ1-5 | NA | TRBV19 | NA | TGTGCCAGTACTTTACTCGGGGGTTATCAGCCCCAGCATTTT | CASTLLGGYQPQHF
TRBJ2-4 | NA | TRBV28 | NA | TGTGCCAGCAGCCCAGGAGCCAAAAACATTCAGTACTTC | CASSPGAKNIQYF
TRBJ2-1 | NA | TRBV7-9 | TRBD2 | TGTGCCAGCAGCTTGAGCCGGGGGGTGAGCTCCTACAATGAGCAGTTCTTC | CASSLSRGVSSYNEQFF
TRBJ2-7 | NA | TRBV4-1 | TRBD1 | TGCGCCAGCAGCCAACGACAGGGCTCCTACGAGCAGTACTTC | CASSQRQGSYEQYF
TRBJ1-5 | NA | TRBV28 | NA | TGTGCCAGCAGTTTGGGCCCCCACTGGGGACTCTATCAGCCCCAGCATTTT | CASSLGPHWGLYQPQHF
TRBJ2-7 | NA | TRBV7-9 | TRBD2 | TGTGCCAGCAGCTCCGGGACTAGCGTAGCCTACGAGCAGTACTTC | CASSSGTSVAYEQYF
TRBJ2-1 | NA | TRBV10-3 | NA | TGTGCCCTTAGAAGCGAGGGAGGCGGGAATGAGCAGTTCTTC | CALRSEGGGNEQFF
TRBJ2-3 | NA | TRBV25-1 | TRBD2 | TGTGCCAGCAGCAGGTATAGCGGGAGAGATACGCAGTATTTT | CASSRYSGRDTQYF
TRBJ2-3 | NA | TRBV9 | NA | TGTGCCAGCGGGGAGCCCCTCGACACAGATACGCAGTATTTT | CASGEPLDTDTQYF
TRBJ2-3 | once | TRBV18 | TRBD2 | TGTGCCAGCTCACCAGCGTGGCGGGAGTTTGGTACAGATACGCAGTATTTT | CASSPAWREFGTDTQYF
TRBJ2-5 | NA | TRBV15 | NA | TGTGCCACCAGCAAGGAGCGGTTATCCCAAGAGACCCAGTACTTC | CATSKERLSQETQYF
TRBJ2-3 | NA | TRBV11-2 | TRBD2 | TGTGCCAGCAGCTCCCGGACTAGCGGGGTTACCACAGATACGCAGTATTTT | CASSSRTSGVTTDTQYF
TRBJ2-3 | NA | TRBV10-2 | NA | TGCGCCACGATGGGTGACCAGTACACAGATACGCAGTATTTT | CATMGDQYTDTQYF
TRBJ2-2 | NA | TRBV7-6 | NA | TGTGCCAGCAGCTTAGAAGGGGCTCCGAACACCGGGGAGCTGTTTTTT | CASSLEGAPNTGELFF
TRBJ2-3 | NA | TRBV27 | TRBD2 | TGTGCCAGCAGCCGGCAAGGGCGGGAGGGTCGGTTCGCGATTGATACGCAGTATTTT | CASSRQGREGRFAIDTQYF
TRBJ2-7 | NA | TRBV28 | NA | TGTGCCAGCAGTTTATGGGGTAGACGGCTCCCCGAGCAGTACTTC | CASSLWGRRLPEQYF
TRBJ2-7 | NA | TRBV7-9 | NA | TGTGCCAGCACCGACGGGTTTCCCTACGAGCAGTACTTC | CASTDGFPYEQYF
TRBJ1-1 | few | TRBV29-1 | TRBD1 | TGCAGCGTGTCCAGGGGGGGGAACACTGAAGCTTTCTTT | CSVSRGGNTEAFF
TRBJ2-7 | once | TRBV13 | TRBD2 | TGTGCCAGCAGCTTATTATCTAGCGGGGGGAGCTCCTACGAGCAGTACTTC | CASSLLSSGGSSYEQYF
TRBJ2-7 | NA | TRBV27 | TRBD2 | TGTGCCAGCAGTCCCGGGACTATACTCTCCGAGCAGTACTTC | CASSPGTILSEQYF
TRBJ2-1 | NA | TRBV27 | TRBD2 | TGTGCCAGCAGTTTATCGTACCTAGCGGGAGGAAGATTGGATGAGCAGTTCTTC | CASSLSYLAGGRLDEQFF
TRBJ2-5 | NA | TRBV6-6 | NA | TGTGCCAGCAGTTCAGAAACAACAGGGTTCCAAGAGACCCAGTACTTC | CASSSETTGFQETQYF
TRBJ2-5 | NA | TRBV2 | NA | TGTGCCAGCAGTGAACAGTGGAGAGAGACCCAGTACTTC | CASSEQWRETQYF
TRBJ2-1 | NA | TRBV9 | NA | TGTGCCAGCAGCGAAGGGCGGGCGTATGAGCAGTTCTTC | CASSEGRAYEQFF
TRBJ1-4 | few | TRBV7-8 | NA | TGTGCCAGCAGCTTAACGGTCGGTGAAAAACTGTTTTTT | CASSLTVGEKLFF
TRBJ2-3 | NA | TRBV29-1 | NA | TGCAGCGTTGAGGGTGGAGGCACAGATACGCAGTATTTT | CSVEGGGTDTQYF
TRBJ2-6 | NA | TRBV9 | NA | TGTGCCAGCAGCCTCAGCACGCGGCCTTCCGTCACTGGGGCCAACGTCCTGACTTTC | CASSLSTRPSVTGANVLTF
TRBJ1-5 | few | TRBV7-9 | TRBD1 | TGTGCCAGCAGTCGAACAGGGGGCCTCGTTCATTTT | CASSRTGGLVHF
TRBJ2-1 | once | TRBV9 | TRBD1 | TGTGCCAGCAGCGGAAGAGGTGACAGGGGTTCCTACAATGAGCAGTTCTTC | CASSGRGDRGSYNEQFF
TRBJ2-1 | once | TRBV4-1 | NA | TGCGCCAGCAGCCTCGGATTGGGGAATGAGCAGTTCTTC | CASSLGLGNEQFF
TRBJ1-5 | NA | TRBV30 | NA | TGTGCCTGGAGTGCAGCCGCGGGGATTCAGCCCCAGCATTTT | CAWSAAAGIQPQHF
TRBJ2-1 | NA | TRBV5-6 | TRBD1 | TGTGCCAGCAGCTTTGACCGGGACAGGGTTTACAATGAGCAGTTCTTC | CASSFDRDRVYNEQFF
TRBJ2-1 | NA | TRBV7-9 | NA | TGTGCCAGCAGCTTCCGCCTGAGCTCCTACAATGAGCAGTTCTTC | CASSFRLSSYNEQFF
TRBJ2-3 | NA | TRBV7-2 | NA | TGTGCCAGCAGCTTAGGCCCGACAGGCCACGATAGGGACGAGCAGTATTTT | CASSLGPTGHDRDEQYF
TRBJ1-2 | NA | TRBV19 | TRBD1 | TGTGCCAGTAGAATCGGGACAGTCTATGGCTACACCTTC | CASRIGTVYGYTF
TRBJ1-2 | NA | TRBV7-2 | NA | TGTGCCAGCAGCTTATCGGGGCCCTATGGCTACACCTTC | CASSLSGPYGYTF